These 13 T cell receptor beta chains share one sample of origin, sequenced in a study of Ad26.COV2.S vaccination and SARS-CoV-2 variants. Clones were read by immunoSEQ multiplex PCR, and TCRdb kept only the in-frame ones, dropping some. Among approximately 250,000 clones listed, around nine tenths were seen once. Treatment meaning: around 19 received Ad26.COV2.S at low or high dose, single or two shots; about 5 received placebo; per-sample allocation not given. Sample collection was performed on day 63 after the first vaccine or placebo injection. Sequencing was performed on peripheral blood, taken in a trial of Ad26.COV2.S vaccine versus placebo. Source of these receptors: a person between 18 and 60 years old who received the Ad26.COV2.S COVID-19 vaccine or a placebo.

The chain joins TRBV2 to TRBJ2-3; unclear D gene. The germline gives CDR1 SNHLY, CDR2 FYNNEI. The CDR3 sequence is 13 residues long. V was cut by 3 bases and J by 4 bases, with 8 bases left in between. The chain's CDR3 is CASSEYYADTQYF. The CDR3 DNA reads TGTGCCAGCAGTGAGTACTACGCAGATACGCAGTATTTT.

The V call is TRBV6-2 or TRBV6-3, the J call TRBJ2-6; D not resolved. The V and J ends lost 2 bases and 0 bases respectively, with 8 bases between them. The CDR3 extends over 16 amino acids. From germline, CDR1 is MNHEY and CDR2 SVGEGT. CDR3 region: CASSYAPYSGANVLTF. In DNA, the CDR3 is TGTGCCAGCAGTTACGCCCCGTACTCTGGGGCCAACGTCCTGACTTTC.

The rearrangement links TRBV12-3 or TRBV12-4 to TRBJ2-7; D remains ambiguous. The CDR3 covers 12 residues. Trimming removed 2 bases at V and 3 bases at J, with 5 bases between. In DNA, the CDR3 is TGTGCCAGCAGTTTATCGGTCTACGAGCAGTACTTC. Residues: CASSLSVYEQYF.

In this sample, this clone turned up a few times. This sequence joins TRBV12-3 or TRBV12-4 and TRBJ1-1; no clear D gene. This CDR3 region has 10 residues. V was clipped by 6 bases and J by 5 bases, with 4 bases between them. CDR3: CASRGTEAFF. The DNA of the CDR3 is TGTGCCAGCAGGGGTACTGAAGCTTTCTTT.

This chain links TRBV27 with TRBJ2-2, with TRBD1 as a possible D gene (6 bases). The CDR3 totals 14 residues. The V end was cut by 6 bases, the J end by 0 bases, with 8 bases between. The germline CDR1 and CDR2 sequences are MNHEY and SMNVEV (reference sequence). The CDR3 DNA reads TGTGCCAGCAGGGACAGCGCGAACACCGGGGAGCTGTTTTTT. Amino acids: CASRDSANTGELFF.

This clone has a handful of counts. The V gene is TRBV30, the J gene TRBJ1-1, with TRBD1 identical over 7 bases. The germline CDR1 and CDR2 sequences are GTSNPN and SVGIG (reference sequence). This CDR3 region has 14 residues. With 1 base clipped from V and 2 bases from J, the junction kept 4 bases outside the gene matches. For the CDR3, the DNA is TGTGCCTGGAGTGCCCGACAGGGAAACACTGAAGCTTTCTTT. This codes for CAWSARQGNTEAFF. The whole variable domain, remainder taken from reference TRBV30 and TRBJ1-1, is SQTIHQWPATLVQPVGSPLSLECTVEGTSNPNLYWYRQAAGRGLQLLFYSVGIGQISSEVPQNLSASRPQDRQFILSSKKLLLSDSGFYLCAWSARQGNTEAFFGQGTRLTVV.

This clone appeared once. V usage is TRBV5-1 and J usage is TRBJ1-1; tentative D call: TRBD1 (6 bases). The V and J ends lost 3 bases and 0 bases respectively, with 9 bases between them. The CDR3 has 14 amino acids. Germline values: CDR1 SGHRS, CDR2 YFSETQ. The CDR3 reads CASSSRTVNTEAFF. CDR3 in DNA: TGCGCCAGCAGCTCGAGGACAGTGAACACTGAAGCTTTCTTT.

This clone has only one observation. The chain combines TRBV9 with TRBJ2-3; 7 positions match TRBD2. V lost 2 bases to trimming and J lost 1 base; unmatched junction nucleotides: 7. The CDR3 runs to 16 residues. From germline, CDR1 is SGDLS and CDR2 YYNGEE. CDR3 sequence (DNA): TGTGCCAGCAGCGTGATTCCGGGGGGTGGCACAGATACGCAGTATTTT. Translation: CASSVIPGGGTDTQYF.

This chain links TRBV19 with TRBJ1-4; 11 positions match TRBD1. CDR3 length: 17 amino acids. The J segment lost 3 bases and the V segment lost 7 bases, leaving 10 bases of the junction unmatched. Germline CDR1 reads LNHDA; CDR2 reads SQIVND (reference sequence). The CDR3 bases are TGTGCCAGTACTCATCTGGACAGGGGGCAAGCTAATGAAAAACTGTTTTTT. The encoded protein is CASTHLDRGQANEKLFF.

The chain has TRBV2 and TRBJ1-2; D remains ambiguous. This CDR3 spans 14 amino acids. The V and J ends lost 3 bases and 4 bases respectively, with 12 bases between them. Germline-derived CDR1 and CDR2 are SNHLY and FYNNEI. CDR3 DNA sequence: TGTGCCAGCAGTGAGTGGTCCACACGCTATGGCTACACCTTC. Its translation is CASSEWSTRYGYTF.

The gene calls are TRBV6-2 or TRBV6-3 and TRBJ1-1, with 9 nucleotides matching TRBD1. CDR1 is MNHEY and CDR2 is SVGEGT in the germline V gene. The junction had 8 bases not matched to a gene; V was cut back by 6 bases and J by 6 bases. CDR3 size: 14 residues. The chain's CDR3 is CASSRRQGVSEAFF. The CDR3 region has the DNA TGTGCCAGCAGCCGACGACAGGGGGTCTCTGAAGCTTTCTTT.

V usage is TRBV5-1 and J usage is TRBJ2-1; 10 positions agree with TRBD2. The germline V gene encodes CDR1 SGHRS and CDR2 YFSETQ. This CDR3 contains 15 residues. Trimming at V came to 4 bases and at J to 5 bases, leaving 6 bases not matched to a gene. The CDR3 reads CASSHGLADNNEQFF. The CDR3 nucleotides are TGCGCCAGCAGCCACGGACTAGCGGACAACAATGAGCAGTTCTTC.

The CDR3 sequence: CASRTALGSDTQYF. CDR3 DNA: TGCGCCAGCAGAACCGCCCTAGGATCAGATACGCAGTATTTT. This chain connects TRBV5-1 to TRBJ2-3; D remains unclear. V shed 5 bases and J shed 4 bases, with 14 bases lying between them. The length of the CDR3 is 14 residues. Per the germline V gene, CDR1 is SGHRS and CDR2 is YFSETQ.